This entry concerns a single T cell receptor (beta chain). The target antigen is unknown. This entry belongs to a study of T cell responses to AZD1222 COVID-19 vaccine. Study findings and constraints: Nearly half of spike-specific TCRs reportedly target variant regions that are unmutated in the B.1.351 and B.1.1.7 variants. The repertoires were collected only after the peak T cell response. Only six individuals given AZD1222 were seropositive at baseline.

Assay used: immunoSEQ multiplex PCR; TCRdb lists only in-frame clones, some missing. The sample has roughly 150,000 clones; 94% are singletons. The material was peripheral blood, obtained 28 days after the second AZD1222 dose. The sequence was obtained from an adult who received the AZD1222 COVID-19 vaccine.

CDR3 amino acids: CASSRAGTSAYNEQFF. The CDR3 nucleotides are TGTGCCAGCAGCCGCGCCGGGACTAGCGCCTACAATGAGCAGTTCTTC. V gene TRBV13 combines with J gene TRBJ2-1; 10 nucleotides match TRBD2. CDR3 length: 16 amino acids. Germline loops: CDR1 PRHDT, CDR2 FYEKMQ (reference sequence). V lost 5 bases, J lost 2 bases, and 6 bases stayed unmatched. Complete variable domain (other parts from reference TRBV13 and TRBJ2-1): AAGVIQSPRHLIKEKRETATLKCYPIPRHDTVYWYQQGPGQDPQFLISFYEKMQSDKGSIPDRFSAQQFSDYHSELNMSSLELGDSALYFCASSRAGTSAYNEQFFGPGTRLTVL.